A single TCR beta chain is shown here with its context. The method was immunoSEQ multiplex PCR; TCRdb's version includes in-frame clones alone and lacks a portion of them. This table has about 480,000 clones, around 90% appearing once. This specimen belongs to a study of Ad26.COV2.S vaccination and SARS-CoV-2 variants. The wider study: It was the COV1001 Ad26.COV2.S trial arm that included the donor.

J lost 2 bases, V lost 4 bases, and 5 bases had no gene match. The CDR3 totals 15 residues. In germline, CDR1 is MDHEN, CDR2 SYDVKM. Treatment denoted: about 20 received Ad26.COV2.S at low or high dose, single or two shots; roughly 5 received placebo; per-sample allocation not given. Vaccine and placebo recipients were sampled on day 63 after the first injection. Donation was by an adult aged 18-55 years who was in Boston. Here the sequenced sample was peripheral blood, taken in a trial of Ad26.COV2.S vaccine versus placebo. The chain recombines TRBV28 with TRBJ2-7; 10 nucleotides agree with TRBD1. The sequence was obtained from a person aged 18-60 years who received the Ad26.COV2.S COVID-19 vaccine or a placebo. The CDR3 nucleotides read TGTGCCAGCAGTTCGGCCGGGACAGGGGCCTACGAGCAGTACTTC. It codes for CASSSAGTGAYEQYF.